This entry lists 8 T cell receptor beta chains sequenced from one sample in a study of cytomegalovirus exposure and HLA in healthy donors. Primers: 60 Vbeta forward and 13 Jbeta reverse. The table came from immunoSEQ multiplex PCR; TCRdb's copy has only in-frame clones and leaves some out. The sample yields more than 150,000 clones, around 80% seen once. Specimen: PBMCs. The receptor source for this set is a girl aged 5 to 17 in good health and CMV-seropositive.

This chain uses TRBV7-6 with TRBJ1-1; 9 nucleotides align to TRBD1. This CDR3 region has 15 residues. J was trimmed by 0 bases and V by 5 bases; bases with no gene match: 4. Germline V gene lookup returns CDR1 SGHVS and CDR2 FNYEAQ. The CDR3 reads CASSVGQGMNTEAFF. CDR3 DNA: TGTGCCAGCAGCGTTGGACAGGGGATGAACACTGAAGCTTTCTTT.

The V and J genes are TRBV9 and TRBJ2-7, with D hard to call. The germline V gene encodes CDR1 SGDLS and CDR2 YYNGEE. The CDR3 covers 14 residues. V dropped 3 bases and J dropped 6 bases, with 16 bases sitting between them. DNA of the CDR3: TGTGCCAGCAGCGCCTCTTGGCAACGAGGCGAGCAGTACTTC. This translates into CASSASWQRGEQYF.

DNA of the CDR3: TGTGCCAGCATTTGGGGAGATAGCAATCAGCCCCAGCATTTT. Amino acid sequence: CASIWGDSNQPQHF. J is TRBJ1-5 and V is TRBV28, with D unclear. The CDR3 totals 14 residues. Germline V gene data show CDR1 as MDHEN and CDR2 as SYDVKM. Trimming cost V 7 bases and J 0 bases, with 10 bases left between them.

This chain joins TRBV5-4 and TRBJ1-3; D is undetermined. Germline V gene sequence: CDR1 SGHNT, CDR2 YYREEE (reference sequence). This CDR3 has 14 residues. Trimming removed 2 bases at V and 3 bases at J, with 9 bases between. The CDR3 bases are TGTGCCAGCAGCTTAGAGACGGGTGGAAACACCATATATTTT. Translation: CASSLETGGNTIYF.

The table lists this clone with a count of one. The chain links TRBV5-4 to TRBJ2-2; perhaps TRBD1 as D (6 bases). V shed 0 bases and J shed 3 bases, with 12 bases lying between them. The CDR3 has 16 amino acids. Germline values: CDR1 SGHNT, CDR2 YYREEE (reference sequence). The CDR3 spells CASSLVNRVDTGELFF. CDR3 DNA sequence: TGTGCCAGCAGCTTGGTTAACAGGGTGGACACCGGGGAGCTGTTTTTT. Full variable domain (missing parts from reference TRBV5-4 and TRBJ2-2): ETGVTQSPTHLIKTRGQQVTLRCSSQSGHNTVSWYQQALGQGPQFIFQYYREEENGRGNFPPRFSGLQFPNYSSELNVNALELDDSALYLCASSLVNRVDTGELFFGEGSRLTVL.

V usage is TRBV30 and J usage is TRBJ1-1; D remains ambiguous. Germline CDR1 and CDR2: GTSNPN and SVGIG (reference sequence). Trimming removed 2 bases at V and 1 base at J, with 8 bases between. This CDR3 comprises 13 residues. The CDR3 region has the DNA TGTGCCTGGAGTAGCGTGGAGAACACTGAAGCTTTCTTT. Protein product: CAWSSVENTEAFF.

The V gene is TRBV2, the J gene TRBJ2-2, with TRBD2 as a possible D gene (5 bases). Deletions cut 4 bases from V and 5 bases from J, with 11 bases between. In germline, CDR1 is SNHLY, CDR2 FYNNEI. The CDR3 extends over 14 amino acids. The CDR3 DNA reads TGTGCCAGCAGTGTAGCCCGGAGGACCGGGGAGCTGTTTTTT. Amino acid sequence: CASSVARRTGELFF.

This sequence joins TRBV6-5 and TRBJ2-7, with TRBD2 as a possible D gene (6 bases). The V gene lost 6 bases and the J gene lost 5 bases, with 14 bases spanning the gap. CDR1 is MNHEY, CDR2 SVGAGI, per germline. This CDR3 region has 13 residues. The CDR3 DNA sequence: TGTGCCAGCAGCGGGAGTAGAACAGACGAGCAGTACTTC. This sequence encodes CASSGSRTDEQYF.